The T cell receptor (beta chain) described here comes from a study of Graves' ophthalmopathy and Graves' hyperthyroidism. Across the study: At the time of initial diagnosis and before any treatment, peripheral blood was collected.

The CDR3 consists of 13 residues. Between the trimmed V and J ends, which lost 1 base and 3 bases, there was a span of 4 bases. From germline, CDR1 is SEHNR and CDR2 FQNEAQ (reference sequence). RNA transcripts yielded amplified TCR beta CDR3 regions. The workflow started with a first-round RT-PCR run with HTBI primers and then moved on to a second-round multiplex PCR. TCRdb redid the calling of the multiplex PCR reads with MiXCR, one entry per CDR3 protein. Of over 150,000 distinct CDR3 sequences listed, around two fifths are singletons. This clonotype was detected many times. Sequencing was carried out using peripheral blood. The sequence came from a woman aged 40 to 50 with Graves' ophthalmopathy. The chain uses TRBV7-9 and TRBJ1-5; no clear D gene. The CDR3 sequence: CASSLDTNQPQHF. As DNA, the CDR3 is TGTGCCAGCAGCTTAGACACCAATCAGCCCCAGCATTTT. The full variable domain, its missing parts supplied by reference TRBV7-9 and TRBJ1-5, is DTGVSQNPRHKITKRGQNVTFRCDPISEHNRLYWYRQTLGQGPEFLTYFQNEAQLEKSRLLSDRFSAERPKGSFSTLEIQRTEQGDSAMYLCASSLDTNQPQHFGDGTRLSIL.